The 21 T cell receptor beta chains in this list originate from one sample, sequenced in a study of blood T cell repertoires in COVID-19 (dated by TCRdb to about 2020). Receptors were amplified or captured by the immunoSEQ multiplex PCR assay. Here the immuneACCESS table is served through TCRdb, limited to in-frame sequences with V and J called. Missing clones are a known gap in these copies; in checked studies unresolved V genes cover under half, and the rest lacks a known reason. The sample table contains fewer than 60,000 clones; only one count was recorded for about 83% of them. 20% to 25% of the sample comes from the top ten. Sequences were obtained from peripheral blood. The receptor source for this set is a woman at least 80 years old with acute or convalescent COVID-19.

The gene calls are TRBV15 and TRBJ2-5; 7 nucleotides line up with TRBD1. Germline V gene data show CDR1 as LNHNV and CDR2 as YYDKDF (reference sequence). V was pared by 7 bases and J by 3 bases, with 5 bases of the junction left unmatched. The length of the CDR3 is 13 residues. The CDR3 reads CATTTGTEETQYF. In nucleotides, the CDR3 is TGTGCCACCACCACCGGGACAGAAGAGACCCAGTACTTC.

This clone occurred once. The rearrangement joins TRBV3-1 (or the pseudogene TRBV3-2) to TRBJ1-2, with TRBD1 matching over 11 bases. Losses at the gene ends were 5 bases for V and 8 bases for J; bases not matched to a gene: 4. In germline, CDR1 is LGHDT, CDR2 YNNKEL (reference sequence). The CDR3 consists of 13 residues. Written as DNA, the CDR3 is TGTGCCAGCAGCTTCCGGGACAGGGGGGGCTACACCTTC. It translates to CASSFRDRGGYTF.

CDR3 in amino acids: CASSGTSSGYGYTF. CDR3 nucleotides: TGTGCCAGCAGTGGGACATCCTCGGGCTATGGCTACACCTTC. The chain is built from TRBV2 and TRBJ1-2; D is possibly TRBD1 (5 bases). V was clipped by 4 bases and J by 4 bases, with 13 bases between them. CDR3 length: 14 residues. CDR1 and CDR2 from the germline V gene are SNHLY and FYNNEI.

CDR3: CASSERQGAPGYTF. The CDR3 DNA sequence: TGTGCCAGCAGTGAACGACAGGGGGCGCCTGGCTACACCTTC. This chain links TRBV6-1 with TRBJ1-2, with TRBD1 identical over 10 bases. Unmatched junction bases numbered 4, after V lost 2 bases and J lost 7 bases. There are 14 residues in the CDR3. Germline CDR1 MNHNS, CDR2 SASEGT.

This clone was recorded only once. The rearrangement links TRBV6-1 to TRBJ1-6, with a possible D match to TRBD1 (6 bases). The CDR3 runs 16 residues. Germline CDR1 is MNHNS and CDR2 is SASEGT. V was cut by 8 bases and J by 3 bases, with 17 bases left in between. The CDR3 is CASRGWGRGYNSPLHF. In DNA, the CDR3 is TGTGCCAGCCGTGGATGGGGCAGGGGCTATAATTCACCCCTCCACTTT.

V is TRBV5-6 and J is TRBJ2-3; weak D call: TRBD2 (6 bases). CDR3 length: 14 residues. V gave up 4 bases and J gave up 10 bases, with 19 bases separating them. From germline, CDR1 is SGHDT and CDR2 YYEEEE. The CDR3 DNA reads as TGTGCCAGCAGCGGCCGGGACTCACCGGAGGCGCAGTATTTT. It encodes CASSGRDSPEAQYF.

The chain couples TRBV28 to TRBJ1-1, with D possibly being TRBD1 (6 bases). The CDR3 is 14 amino acids. Trimming cost V 6 bases and J 6 bases, with 17 bases left between them. Germline CDR1 and CDR2: MDHEN and SYDVKM. CDR3 protein: CASRGALRGSEAFF. In DNA form, the CDR3 reads TGTGCCAGCAGGGGGGCCCTTAGGGGGTCTGAAGCTTTCTTT.

The chain is built from TRBV7-2 and TRBJ2-2; possible D gene TRBD2, 6 bases. Germline V gene lookup returns CDR1 SGHTA and CDR2 FQGNSA. Trimming removed 0 bases at V and 4 bases at J, with 9 bases between. The CDR3 is made up of 15 amino acids. The CDR3 DNA follows: TGTGCCAGCAGCTTAGCACTAGCTTCCACCGGGGAGCTGTTTTTT. It yields the protein CASSLALASTGELFF.

The chain carries TRBV5-8 and TRBJ2-1, with 7 bases that match TRBD1. J gave up 8 bases and V 4 bases, and 12 bases lay outside the gene matches. CDR1 SGHTS and CDR2 YDEGEE come from the germline V gene. The CDR3 runs 15 residues. The CDR3 nucleotides read TGTGCCAGCAGCGTCGACAGGGTCCGGATGGATGAGCAGTTCTTC. Translated, it gives CASSVDRVRMDEQFF.

The J gene is TRBJ1-4, the V gene TRBV15; D remains unclear. The V end was cut by 2 bases, the J end by 3 bases, with 10 bases between. The CDR3 runs 15 residues. Germline V gene sequence: CDR1 LNHNV, CDR2 YYDKDF (reference sequence). The CDR3, as DNA: TGTGCCACCAGCAGAATGGCACGGGCTAATGAAAAACTGTTTTTT. This codes for CATSRMARANEKLFF.

V gene TRBV2 combines with J gene TRBJ1-2; weak D call: TRBD1 (6 bases). The CDR3 length is 14 residues. Per the germline V gene, CDR1 is SNHLY and CDR2 is FYNNEI. Trimming shortened V by 6 bases and J by 7 bases, and 18 bases separated the two germline ends. Here the CDR3 DNA reads TGTGCCAGCAGGGCCCGGGGGGGCAGGAGTGGCTACACCTTC. It yields the protein CASRARGGRSGYTF.

The chain carries TRBV5-6 and TRBJ1-3; D uncertain. The CDR3 is 14 amino acids. V lost 4 bases and J 2 bases, leaving 10 bases between the germline ends. Looked up from germline, CDR1 is SGHDT and CDR2 is YYEEEE. CDR3 DNA sequence: TGTGCCAGCAGCGCTAGCGGGGCTGGAAACACCATATATTTT. Amino acid sequence: CASSASGAGNTIYF.

V and J are TRBV6-5 and TRBJ1-1; TRBD1 agrees at 9 bases. CDR1 is MNHEY, CDR2 SVGAGI, per germline. The ends lost 6 bases at V and 1 base at J; junction bases unmatched: 6. There are 15 residues in the CDR3. CDR3 sequence reads: CASSLLDRGNTEAFF. The CDR3 DNA follows: TGTGCCAGCAGCCTTTTGGACAGGGGGAACACTGAAGCTTTCTTT.

The V gene is TRBV10-1, the J gene TRBJ2-1; 9 positions match TRBD2. Germline values: CDR1 WNHNN, CDR2 SYGVQD (reference sequence). V shed 4 bases, J shed 3 bases, and the junction held 4 bases outside the gene matches. This CDR3 has 15 amino acids. CDR3 DNA sequence: TGCGCCAGCAGTGGGGGAGCGGGGGGCTACAATGAGCAGTTCTTC. It translates to CASSGGAGGYNEQFF.

This chain uses TRBV5-1 with TRBJ2-1; D call uncertain. CDR3 size: 12 residues. Germline loops: CDR1 SGHRS, CDR2 YFSETQ. Trimming left V 0 bases short and J 6 bases short, with 4 bases between. The CDR3 DNA reads TGCGCCAGCAGCTTGGACTTCAATGAGCAGTTCTTC. Its protein product is CASSLDFNEQFF. The full variable domain, completed using reference TRBV5-1 and TRBJ2-1, is KAGVTQTPRYLIKTRGQQVTLSCSPISGHRSVSWYQQTPGQGLQFLFEYFSETQRNKGNFPGRFSGRQFSNSRSEMNVSTLELGDSALYLCASSLDFNEQFFGPGTRLTVL.

The chain has TRBV2 and TRBJ2-5; 7 nucleotides match TRBD1. V was pared by 6 bases and J by 1 base, with 2 bases of the junction left unmatched. The CDR3 sequence is 13 residues long. The germline CDR1 and CDR2 sequences are SNHLY and FYNNEI. CDR3 loop: CASRTGFQETQYF. CDR3 in DNA: TGTGCCAGCAGGACAGGGTTCCAAGAGACCCAGTACTTC.

This rearrangement joins TRBV3-1 (or the pseudogene TRBV3-2) to TRBJ2-7; D is uncertain. CDR1 LGHDT and CDR2 YNNKEL come from the germline V gene (reference sequence). V was pared by 1 base and J by 3 bases, with 4 bases between. The CDR3 spans 12 residues. CDR3 DNA: TGTGCCAGCAGCCAAGGAGTCTACGAGCAGTACTTC. Its protein is CASSQGVYEQYF.

As for this clone: Within the sample, other DNA sequences also encode this same CDR3. This chain joins TRBV3-1 (or the pseudogene TRBV3-2) and TRBJ2-7, with D unclear. V was pared by 1 base and J by 4 bases, with 5 bases between. Per germline, CDR1 LGHDT and CDR2 YNNKEL (reference sequence). This CDR3 comprises 12 residues. DNA of the CDR3: TGTGCCAGCAGCCAAGTGAGGTACGAGCAGTACTTC. Its translation: CASSQVRYEQYF.

This clone has a handful of counts. The chain has TRBV5-4 and TRBJ1-1; possible D gene TRBD1, 6 bases. Trimming removed 4 bases from V and 0 bases from J, with 10 bases in between. The CDR3 is 14 residues long. The germline CDR1 and CDR2 sequences are SGHNT and YYREEE (reference sequence). The DNA for the CDR3 is TGTGCCAGCAGCGGGGGCAGTTTGAACACTGAAGCTTTCTTT. Amino acids: CASSGGSLNTEAFF.

The V call is TRBV18, the J call TRBJ2-7; D not resolved. In germline, CDR1 is KGHSH, CDR2 LQKENI. The CDR3 runs to 14 residues. Between the trimmed V and J ends, which lost 2 bases and 4 bases, there was a span of 12 bases. CDR3 region: CASSPYYTQYEQYV. CDR3 in DNA: TGTGCCAGCTCACCATATTACACCCAGTACGAGCAGTACGTC.

The J gene is TRBJ2-1, the V gene TRBV6-1; 12 bases are a match to TRBD2. Losses at the gene ends were 3 bases for V and 12 bases for J; bases not matched to a gene: 9. CDR1 MNHNS and CDR2 SASEGT come from the germline V gene. This CDR3 region has 15 residues. CDR3 residues: CASSDGLAGKGRQFF. The DNA of the CDR3 is TGTGCCAGCAGTGACGGACTAGCGGGGAAGGGGCGGCAGTTCTTC.